This paragraph reports one T cell receptor beta chain. Its antigen is not yet known. It has no much larger one-base neighbor in the sample; base qualities were not kept. Using the deep immunoSEQ assay, multiplex PCR amplified TCR CDR3 regions from genomic DNA. Extracted genomic DNA from each cell subset was spread evenly across all wells of several immunoSEQ 96-well plates, with each plate serving as a replicate. For sorted subsets, 200 to 250 ng of genomic DNA, equivalent to 25,000 to 35,000 T cell genomes, went into each replicate PCR. Purified libraries were measured with a Qubit 3.0 fluorometer, size-checked on a Bioanalyzer 2100, and measured again with the KAPA Library Quantification kit. A separate single-read 150-cycle Illumina NextSeq 550 flow cell was used to sequence each immunoSEQ 96-well plate. Per the original workflow: The immunoSEQ output contained only junctional sequences without quality scores, so filtering could not match that applied to full-length reads. To assign V/J genes and CDR3, sequences were annotated using PyIR, a Python wrapper for IgBLAST v1.9, with IMGT germline references. Any read was removed if the V/J assignment was weak (E-value above 1e-6), the CDR3 was missing, or the read contained stop codons, out-of-frame junctions, or ambiguous translated residues. V3J clonotypes were defined by identical inferred V gene, J gene, and CDR3 amino acid sequence. To compute the percentage overlap between repertoires, the number of shared unique clonotypes was divided by the size of the smaller repertoire. Repertoire richness was assessed with RTK rarefaction, the Chao1 estimator, and Recon v2.1 estimates of unobserved clonotypes. OLGA was used to compute generation probabilities for all TCRbeta clonotypes that the gDNA method yielded from a handful of donors. In TCRdb, the immuneACCESS table is reduced to in-frame sequences with V and J assigned. These tables do not hold every clone; where another copy was compared, an unresolved V gene accounts for under half, and the others remain unexplained. V, J and clone size were drawn from that table, and D and trimming were deduced from the DNA. The sample contains 1.5 million to 2.5 million clones, around 96% of them found a single time. Under 1.5% of the sample is in the top ten clones.

CD8 naive samples consisted of CD45RO-negative cells that were positively selected for CCR7, yielding a CD45RA+CCR7+ population without TemRA cells. The donors were healthy, HIV-negative adults with no recently reported acute infections or vaccinations. Every donor was a Caucasian adult living in Nashville, Tennessee, USA. After blood collection by leukapheresis, PBMCs were isolated using Ficoll-Histopaque density gradient centrifugation and then cryopreserved in the vapor phase of liquid nitrogen. Analytical flow cytometry was used to check the purity and quantity of every magnetically sorted T cell population. Each sorted fraction had its genomic DNA isolated and then quantified by UV absorbance on a Nanodrop 2000c. The data stem from a study of shared clonotypes between healthy human individuals (TCRdb year 2020). Background on the whole study: The cohort included three men and a couple of women between 18 and 49 years of age. Blood TCR repertoires of about five healthy adults were deeply sequenced to estimate repertoire size and the extent of clonotype sharing between individuals. Different laboratories and diverse techniques were used to prepare libraries and sequence TCR repertoires, to increase sequencing depth and limit assay-specific biases. Per donor, three plates each were used for CD4 naive and CD4 memory, two for CD8 naive, and one for CD8 memory. Leukapheresis yielded between about 0.94 and 8.9 billion PBMCs per donor. The paper as a whole reports these results and caveats: Even with the large sequencing depth, rarefaction of the sorted-subset datasets indicated that sequencing was incomplete. Pairwise subsampling led to the expectation that sequencing depth would affect the degree of clonotype sharing among donors. Sharing across a few donors was observed for about 5% of naive CD4, less than 4% of naive CD8, over 2% of memory CD4, and over 0.3% of memory CD8 clonotypes. Naive subsets generally had larger estimated clonotype richness than memory subsets did. Only blood was sampled, and tissue TCR repertoires likely differ from those in blood. Because the study included a small number of donors, the genetic and exposure-history diversity represented was limited. Compared with non-shared clonotypes, clonotypes shared by all four sorted-subset donors had higher generation probabilities.

The origin of this receptor is a man aged 18 to 35 in good health. The specimen was naive CD8+ T cells sorted from blood. Per the publication, the cell subset or site label means: CD45RA+CCR7+.

Here is the DNA: TGTGCCAGCAGCTTAGAAGCAGGGCAGGGCTACACCTTC. Its amino acids are CASSLEAGQGYTF. The chain couples TRBV7-9 to TRBJ1-2; the D gene is perhaps TRBD1, from 5 matching bases. The germline V gene (reference sequence) yields SEHNR for CDR1 and FQNEAQ for CDR2. V is shortened by 1 base, J by 8 bases, and the region joining them spans 11 bases. The CDR3, from cysteine to phenylalanine, totals 13 residues. Of all the DNA, just the CDR3 is kept, 39 bases in frame from base 1.